The 8 T cell receptor beta chains given below trace back to one sample, sequenced in a study of PD-1 blockade in classical Hodgkin lymphoma. Only in-frame clones appear in the TCRdb table, and some are missing; sequencing was by immunoSEQ multiplex PCR. The sample includes some 23,000 clones, approximately 95% of them seen just once. Time point given: newly diagnosed, previously untreated cHL patient sample. The sample taken for sequencing was peripheral blood mononuclear cells (PBMCs). These receptors were collected from a human donor with classical Hodgkin lymphoma.

The chain recombines TRBV9 with TRBJ2-3; D unclear. The CDR3 is 15 amino acids. Germline V gene lookup returns CDR1 SGDLS and CDR2 YYNGEE. V was shortened by 0 bases and J by 2 bases, with 10 bases between the two germline ends. CDR3 sequence: CASSVVATYTDTQYF. CDR3 bases: TGTGCCAGCAGCGTAGTGGCTACCTACACAGATACGCAGTATTTT.

This clone was seen just once. J is TRBJ2-2 and V is TRBV5-1; 7 positions match TRBD2. The germline V gene has CDR1 SGHRS and CDR2 YFSETQ. This CDR3 is built from 15 residues. Trimming took 0 bases from V and 7 from J; bases not matched to a gene: 6. The CDR3 sequence: CASSLGGSLVGELFF. In nucleotides, the CDR3 is TGCGCCAGCAGCTTGGGCGGGAGTTTGGTCGGGGAGCTGTTTTTT.

J is TRBJ1-1 and V is TRBV7-9; no definite D call. Germline loops: CDR1 SEHNR, CDR2 FQNEAQ (reference sequence). The CDR3 runs to 13 residues. The V and J ends lost 5 bases and 3 bases respectively, with 10 bases between them. CDR3 coding DNA: TGTGCCAGCAGCCCTGAGTGGGACACTGAAGCTTTCTTT. This sequence encodes CASSPEWDTEAFF. Full variable domain (missing parts from reference TRBV7-9 and TRBJ1-1): DTGVSQNPRHKITKRGQNVTFRCDPISEHNRLYWYRQTLGQGPEFLTYFQNEAQLEKSRLLSDRFSAERPKGSFSTLEIQRTEQGDSAMYLCASSPEWDTEAFFGQGTRLTVV.

The chain combines TRBV7-2 with TRBJ2-2; possible D gene TRBD2, 5 bases. CDR1 SGHTA and CDR2 FQGNSA come from the germline V gene. The CDR3 loop spans 19 amino acids. V gave up 2 bases and J gave up 5 bases, with 24 bases separating them. DNA for the CDR3: TGTGCCAGCAGCTTACGGGGTGTGGACGGCCCCCGAAGAACCGGGGAGCTGTTTTTT. The encoded protein is CASSLRGVDGPRRTGELFF.

This chain links TRBV13 with TRBJ2-2; 7 bases are shared with TRBD2. The length of the CDR3 is 15 residues. From germline, CDR1 is PRHDT and CDR2 FYEKMQ (reference sequence). Trimming at V came to 5 bases and at J to 6 bases, leaving 9 bases not matched to a gene. CDR3 protein: CASSPTRGEAGELFF. CDR3 DNA sequence: TGTGCCAGCAGCCCAACCCGGGGGGAAGCCGGGGAGCTGTTTTTT.

V is TRBV9 and J is TRBJ2-7; 9 bases match TRBD1. Germline V gives CDR1 SGDLS, CDR2 YYNGEE. The length of the CDR3 is 16 residues. Trimming removed 0 bases from V and 2 bases from J; junction bases left unmatched: 6. CDR3 in DNA: TGTGCCAGCAGCGTAGCTACGGGACAGGGCCCCTACGAGCAGTACTTC. This encodes CASSVATGQGPYEQYF.

This chain connects TRBV6-1 to TRBJ2-2; D remains ambiguous. The germline V and J ends were trimmed by 3 bases and 2 bases, with 19 bases remaining between them. The CDR3 is 18 amino acids. CDR1 MNHNS and CDR2 SASEGT come from the germline V gene. The CDR3 reads CASSDFVRQHSNTGELFF. As DNA, the CDR3 is TGTGCCAGCAGTGACTTCGTCCGCCAACACTCCAACACCGGGGAGCTGTTTTTT.

The chain uses TRBV30 and TRBJ1-1; maybe TRBD1 (5 bases). The CDR3 runs 13 residues. V shed 0 bases and J shed 5 bases, with 10 bases lying between them. Germline lookup yields CDR1 GTSNPN and CDR2 SVGIG (reference sequence). The CDR3, as DNA: TGTGCCTGGAGTGTAGGGGAAGGAACTGAAGCTTTCTTT. Its translation is CAWSVGEGTEAFF.